These 21 T cell receptor beta chains originate from one sample sequenced in a study of blood T cell repertoires in COVID-19. Clones were sequenced by immunoSEQ multiplex PCR, and TCRdb holds only the in-frame ones, with some missing. The sample includes roughly 130,000 clones, approximately 80% of them seen just once. Sequencing used peripheral blood. These receptors were obtained from a man between 35 and 55 years old with active or convalescent COVID-19.

The V call is TRBV11-2, the J call TRBJ1-1; possibly TRBD1 for D (5 bases). The CDR3 is 14 residues long. Trimming shortened V by 2 bases and J by 4 bases, and 11 bases separated the two germline ends. Germline CDR1 SGHAT, CDR2 FQNNGV. Here the CDR3 reads CASSLRGGSTEAFF. For the CDR3, the DNA is TGTGCCAGCAGCTTAAGGGGAGGGAGCACTGAAGCTTTCTTT.

The V gene is TRBV7-6, the J gene TRBJ2-2; 7 positions agree with TRBD1. The junction had 5 bases not matched to a gene; V was cut back by 5 bases and J by 8 bases. The CDR3 has 13 amino acids. The germline V gene has CDR1 SGHVS and CDR2 FNYEAQ. The DNA for the CDR3 is TGTGCCAGCAGCCGGGACAGCGAAGGGGAGCTGTTTTTT. Translated: CASSRDSEGELFF.

The V call is TRBV5-1, the J call TRBJ1-2, with 10 bases aligning to TRBD1. Germline V gene sequence: CDR1 SGHRS, CDR2 YFSETQ. CDR3 length: 14 residues. Trimming at V came to 3 bases and at J to 4 bases, leaving 3 bases not matched to a gene. CDR3 region: CASSSGQGTYGYTF. The CDR3 coding sequence is TGCGCCAGCAGCTCGGGACAGGGGACCTATGGCTACACCTTC.

The chain joins TRBV5-4 to TRBJ2-7; 9 bases match TRBD1. The V gene end was trimmed by 2 bases and the J gene end by 6 bases; junction bases not matched to a gene: 6. There are 14 residues in the CDR3. Germline CDR1 is SGHNT and CDR2 is YYREEE (reference sequence). CDR3 nucleotide sequence: TGTGCCAGCAGCTTCGGACAGGGGACCAGCGAGCAGTACTTC. It translates to CASSFGQGTSEQYF.

This rearrangement joins TRBV7-2 to TRBJ2-7; TRBD1 agrees at 9 bases. V dropped 4 bases and J dropped 2; count of bases not matched to a gene: 3. Per the germline V gene, CDR1 is SGHTA and CDR2 is FQGNSA. The CDR3 runs 14 residues. The DNA for the CDR3 is TGTGCCAGCAGCTCGTGGGACAGGGCCTACGAGCAGTACTTC. It is translated as CASSSWDRAYEQYF.

The chain has TRBV7-2 and TRBJ1-5, with 8 bases matching TRBD1. Germline CDR1 SGHTA, CDR2 FQGNSA. V gave up 3 bases and J gave up 6 bases; unmatched junction bases: 7. There are 15 residues in the CDR3. For the CDR3, the DNA is TGTGCCAGCAGCTTCTCAGGGGGCACGGGTCAGCCCCAGCATTTT. It codes for CASSFSGGTGQPQHF.

The V and J genes are TRBV10-3 and TRBJ1-6; D ambiguous. The CDR3 sequence is 15 residues long. V lost 2 bases and J 5 bases, leaving 10 bases between the germline ends. Germline CDR1 reads ENHRY; CDR2 reads SYGVKD. The CDR3 protein is CAISESNSNNSPLHF. In nucleotides, the CDR3 is TGTGCCATCAGTGAGAGCAACTCTAATAATTCACCCCTCCACTTT.

The V and J genes are TRBV11-2 and TRBJ1-3; D is unclear. The CDR3 consists of 14 residues. V lost 5 bases, J lost 3 bases, and 11 bases lay in between. Germline V gene lookup returns CDR1 SGHAT and CDR2 FQNNGV. CDR3 sequence (DNA): TGTGCCAGCAGCCCAACAGATATTGGAAACACCATATATTTT. The encoded protein is CASSPTDIGNTIYF.

This clone was recorded a few times. The chain joins TRBV7-2 to TRBJ1-1, with TRBD1 matching 7 bases. The CDR3 covers 14 residues. The germline V gene has CDR1 SGHTA and CDR2 FQGNSA. Trimming removed 1 base from V and 4 bases from J; junction bases left unmatched: 3. CDR3 coding DNA: TGTGCCAGCAGCTTAGAACAGGGGAGCACTGAAGCTTTCTTT. Translating it yields CASSLEQGSTEAFF.

The rearrangement links TRBV7-9 to TRBJ2-1, with TRBD2 identical over 11 bases. V dropped 5 bases and J dropped 4; count of bases not matched to a gene: 4. The CDR3 consists of 15 residues. Germline CDR1 and CDR2: SEHNR and FQNEAQ (reference sequence). CDR3 in DNA: TGTGCCAGCAGCACGACTAGCGGGGCGTACAATGAGCAGTTCTTC. As protein: CASSTTSGAYNEQFF.

The CDR3, as DNA: TGTGCCAGCTCACCACTCGGGACAGGTTCGAACACCGGGGAGCTGTTTTTT. Encoded protein: CASSPLGTGSNTGELFF. The rearrangement links TRBV18 to TRBJ2-2; 8 nucleotides agree with TRBD1. J gave up 0 bases and V 1 base, and 4 bases lay outside the gene matches. This CDR3 is built from 17 residues. Germline CDR1 and CDR2: KGHSH and LQKENI. The whole variable domain, remainder taken from reference TRBV18 and TRBJ2-2, is NAGVMQNPRHLVRRRGQEARLRCSPMKGHSHVYWYRQLPEEGLKFMVYLQKENIIDESGMPKERFSAEFPKEGPSILRIQQVVRGDSAAYFCASSPLGTGSNTGELFFGEGSRLTVL.

The chain is built from TRBV6-2 or TRBV6-3 and TRBJ2-7, with D possibly TRBD2 on 6 matching bases. V was trimmed by 4 bases and J by 4 bases, leaving 20 bases between them. This CDR3 is 16 amino acids long. In germline, CDR1 is MNHEY, CDR2 SVGEGT. CDR3 DNA sequence: TGTGCCAGCAGTTCCCCAGACCTCGGGGGACTTTACGAGCAGTACTTC. It is translated as CASSSPDLGGLYEQYF.

This chain joins TRBV7-9 and TRBJ1-2; D is undetermined. The CDR3 is made up of 11 amino acids. Per germline, CDR1 SEHNR and CDR2 FQNEAQ (reference sequence). Trimming took 5 bases from V and 4 from J, leaving 5 bases between them. The CDR3 loop reads CASSESYGYTF. In nucleotides, the CDR3 is TGTGCCAGCAGCGAGAGCTATGGCTACACCTTC.

This chain connects TRBV10-1 to TRBJ2-7; no definite D call. This CDR3 has 14 residues. V lost 0 bases to trimming and J lost 3 bases, with 9 bases between them. Germline CDR1 WNHNN, CDR2 SYGVQD (reference sequence). Written as DNA, the CDR3 is TGCGCCAGCAGTGAGTCGTTGAACAACTACGAGCAGTACTTC. Its protein product is CASSESLNNYEQYF.

This clone was observed a handful of times. V and J are TRBV14 and TRBJ1-3; 8 bases map to TRBD1. The V gene's germline CDR1 is SGHDN and CDR2 FVKESK. This CDR3 spans 14 amino acids. The trim removed 6 bases at V and 4 bases at J, leaving 5 bases unmatched. The CDR3 loop reads CASRPSGGGNTIYF. The CDR3 DNA reads TGTGCCAGCAGACCTTCAGGGGGCGGAAACACCATATATTTT.

The V call is TRBV23-1, the J call TRBJ1-3; D is uncertain. TRBV23-1 is labeled an ORF, and its function is uncertain. The CDR3 contains 16 residues. Between the trimmed V and J ends, which lost 6 bases and 0 bases, there was a span of 15 bases. The CDR3 DNA is TGCGCCAGCAGCCAGGTAAGAGTGATCTCTGGAAACACCATATATTTT. Amino acid sequence: CASSQVRVISGNTIYF.

The chain uses TRBV7-2 and TRBJ1-2, with 8 bases that match TRBD1. The V gene's germline CDR1 is SGHTA and CDR2 FQGNSA. J lost 4 bases, V lost 3 bases, and 7 bases had no gene match. The CDR3 consists of 15 residues. The CDR3 loop reads CASSFSGGVGYGYTF. Written as DNA, the CDR3 is TGTGCCAGCAGCTTCTCAGGGGGCGTCGGCTATGGCTACACCTTC.

The chain uses TRBV2 and TRBJ1-5; D gene ambiguous. Trimming cost V 1 base and J 2 bases, with 6 bases left between them. The CDR3 spans 14 residues. From germline, CDR1 is SNHLY and CDR2 FYNNEI. DNA for the CDR3: TGTGCCAGCAGTGAAGGTAGTGGCAATCAGCCCCAGCATTTT. This sequence encodes CASSEGSGNQPQHF.

The gene calls are TRBV3-1 (or the pseudogene TRBV3-2) and TRBJ1-2; maybe TRBD1 (5 bases). Germline CDR1 and CDR2: LGHDT and YNNKEL (reference sequence). V was clipped by 3 bases and J by 13 bases, with 18 bases between them. The CDR3 is 13 amino acids. The CDR3 loop is CASSHKGKGRFTF. CDR3 nucleotide sequence: TGTGCCAGCAGCCATAAGGGGAAAGGCCGGTTCACCTTC.

The genes are TRBV12-5 and TRBJ1-1; TRBD1 aligns across 7 bases. This CDR3 comprises 14 residues. Germline loops: CDR1 LGHNT, CDR2 FRNRAP. With V trimmed by 6 bases and J by 1 base, 5 bases remained unmatched. CDR3 sequence reads: CASGPRTGNTEAFF. CDR3 DNA: TGTGCTAGTGGCCCAAGGACAGGGAACACTGAAGCTTTCTTT.

This clone was seen just once. The chain links TRBV19 to TRBJ2-3, with 12 bases aligning to TRBD1. With V trimmed by 9 bases and J by 6 bases, 10 bases remained unmatched. Germline V gene data show CDR1 as LNHDA and CDR2 as SQIVND (reference sequence). This CDR3 is built from 15 residues. CDR3 coding DNA: TGTGCCAGCCGCGCTGGGACAGGGGGCTCGGATACGCAGTATTTT. Translating gives CASRAGTGGSDTQYF. Filled out from reference TRBV19 and TRBJ2-3, the complete variable domain reads DGGITQSPKYLFRKEGQNVTLSCEQNLNHDAMYWYRQDPGQGLRLIYYSQIVNDFQKGDIAEGYSVSREKKESFPLTVTSAQKNPTAFYLCASRAGTGGSDTQYFGPGTRLTVL.